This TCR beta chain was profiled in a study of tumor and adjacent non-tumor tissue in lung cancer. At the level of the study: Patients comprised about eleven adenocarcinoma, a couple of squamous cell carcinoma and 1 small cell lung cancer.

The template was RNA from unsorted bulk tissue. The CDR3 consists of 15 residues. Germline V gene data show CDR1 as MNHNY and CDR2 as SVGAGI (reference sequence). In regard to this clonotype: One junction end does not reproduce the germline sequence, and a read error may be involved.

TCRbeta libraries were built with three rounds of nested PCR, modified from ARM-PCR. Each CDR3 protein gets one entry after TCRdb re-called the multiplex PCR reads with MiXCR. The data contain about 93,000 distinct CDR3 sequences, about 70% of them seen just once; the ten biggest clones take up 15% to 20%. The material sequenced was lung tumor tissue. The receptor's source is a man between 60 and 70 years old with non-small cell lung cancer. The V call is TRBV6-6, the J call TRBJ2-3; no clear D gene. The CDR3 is CASGYLAPNTDTQYF. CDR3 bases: TGTGCCAGCGGTTACCTCGCGCCTAACACAGATACGCAGTATTTT.